The following is a T cell receptor (beta chain) sequence with its context. The target antigen is unknown. This CDR3 has 15 residues. V shed 6 bases and J 1 base; nucleotides not matched to a gene: 5. Germline V gives CDR1 LNHDA, CDR2 SQIVND (reference sequence). Only in-frame clones appear in the TCRdb table, and some are missing; sequencing was by immunoSEQ multiplex PCR. Seen here are some 88,000 clones, approximately 90% observed once, and the top ten hold over 12%. The data belong to a study of siplizumab effects on memory and regulatory T cells. Study observations and caveats: A significant reduction in alloreactive sequences traceable to unstimulated CD4+ memory cells was produced by siplizumab. There were only a minor fraction of alloreactive clones that mapped to unstimulated subsets.

Source material: CD4+ T cells sorted from blood. This clonotype was sampled from a human donor in good health. This rearrangement joins TRBV19 to TRBJ1-5; 8 nucleotides align to TRBD1. The CDR3 here is CASRIQGGSNQPQHF. The CDR3 DNA follows: TGTGCCAGTAGGATACAGGGGGGGAGCAATCAGCCCCAGCATTTT.